Listed here are 24 T cell receptor beta chains from one sample, sequenced in a study of T cells in Graves' hyperthyroidism and ophthalmopathy (dated by TCRdb to between 2019 and 2020). The method behind the library was multiplex PCR. TCRdb shows the sequencer as Illumina HiSeq 2000. TCR beta CDR3 regions were amplified from RNA transcripts. For the first round of RT-PCR on the TCR CDR3, the HTBI primer set was used together with the Qiagen OneStep RT-PCR kit. TCRdb trimmed public reads at Q25 via fastp, called clones via MiXCR and kept in-frame beta chains. Each entry is one CDR3 protein sequence, shown with its most common DNA and genes. In all, the sample holds about 500,000 distinct CDR3 sequences, and 15% to 20% of those were seen once. The ten top clones hold around 17% of the sample. The sample comprised blood. Receptors originate from a woman aged 18-29 years with Graves' ophthalmopathy.

A few counts support this clonotype. The chain uses TRBV29-1 and TRBJ1-1, with a weak D call TRBD1 (6 bases). The CDR3 spans 14 residues. Germline V gene data show CDR1 as SQVTM and CDR2 as ANQGSEA. Trimming shortened V by 3 bases and J by 4 bases, and 15 bases separated the two germline ends. The CDR3, as DNA: TGCAGCGTTGAGTTCGGGGGGCAGGGCACTGAAGCTTTCTTT. It encodes CSVEFGGQGTEAFF.

This clonotype was observed a single time. This rearrangement joins TRBV6-9 to TRBJ2-3; weak D call: TRBD2 (6 bases). The germline V and J ends were trimmed by 3 bases and 5 bases, with 12 bases remaining between them. The CDR3 length is 14 residues. Per germline, CDR1 MNHGY and CDR2 SVAAGI. In nucleotides, the CDR3 is TGTGCCAGCAGTTACGGGGACGGGGGAGATACGCAGTATTTT. As protein: CASSYGDGGDTQYF.

This chain's CDR3 is CASSEVLAGGFSTSYNEQFF. CDR3 DNA: TGTGCCAGCAGTGAAGTGCTAGCGGGAGGTTTCTCCACTTCCTACAATGAGCAGTTCTTC. The chain is built from TRBV6-1 and TRBJ2-1; TRBD2 aligns across 11 bases. This CDR3 comprises 20 residues. The junction had 12 bases not matched to a gene; V was cut back by 1 base and J by 1 base. Germline V gene data show CDR1 as MNHNS and CDR2 as SASEGT.

V usage is TRBV4-2 and J usage is TRBJ2-2; TRBD2 might be the D (6 bases). Trimming removed 0 bases from V and 1 base from J, with 18 bases in between. Germline lookup yields CDR1 LGHNA and CDR2 YNFKEQ. CDR3 size: 19 residues. The CDR3 coding sequence is TGTGCCAGCAGCCAAGAAGAGGGACTGGGACTTCGGAACACCGGGGAGCTGTTTTTT. It encodes CASSQEEGLGLRNTGELFF.

CDR3 sequence reads: CASSTRQADTQYF. DNA of the CDR3: TGTGCCAGCAGCACCAGACAGGCAGATACGCAGTATTTT. The chain joins TRBV5-4 to TRBJ2-3; D is perhaps TRBD1 (6 bases). V lost 4 bases and J lost 4, with 10 bases in between. This CDR3 has 13 residues. Germline CDR1 reads SGHNT; CDR2 reads YYREEE (reference sequence).

This chain joins TRBV29-1 and TRBJ1-1, with D possibly being TRBD1 (6 bases). Germline-derived CDR1 and CDR2 are SQVTM and ANQGSEA. V lost 6 bases and J lost 3, with 14 bases in between. The CDR3 has 13 amino acids. CDR3 nucleotides: TGCAGCGTACTCCAGGGGCGGGACACTGAAGCTTTCTTT. Its protein is CSVLQGRDTEAFF.

The V gene is TRBV19, the J gene TRBJ1-2, with TRBD1 as a possible D gene (5 bases). This CDR3 contains 11 residues. The ends were cut back, 7 bases at V and 10 bases at J, with 13 bases in the middle. Per the germline V gene, CDR1 is LNHDA and CDR2 is SQIVND (reference sequence). CDR3 loop: CASTWGLYYTF. For the CDR3, the DNA is TGTGCCAGTACGTGGGGCCTGTACTACACCTTC.

This clonotype was counted at least ten times. In DNA, the CDR3 is TGTGCCAGCAGCCAGCACCAGGGGTCGAGCTCCTATAATTCACCCCTCCACTTT. Amino acids: CASSQHQGSSSYNSPLHF. The chain recombines TRBV28 with TRBJ1-6; possible D gene TRBD1, 6 bases. The CDR3 is made up of 18 amino acids. From germline, CDR1 is MDHEN and CDR2 SYDVKM. Trimming left V 6 bases short and J 0 bases short, with 18 bases between.

The chain is built from TRBV20-1 and TRBJ1-5; D might be TRBD1 (5 bases). Trimming removed 1 base from V and 5 bases from J, with 9 bases in between. Per the germline V gene, CDR1 is DFQATT and CDR2 is SNEGSKA (reference sequence). CDR3 size: 13 residues. The CDR3 nucleotides are TGCAGTGCTAGAGGGGGGGTCGATCAGCCCCAGCATTTT. Residues: CSARGGVDQPQHF.

The rearrangement uses TRBV20-1 and TRBJ2-1; maybe TRBD2 (5 bases). The germline V gene encodes CDR1 DFQATT and CDR2 SNEGSKA (reference sequence). This CDR3 region has 14 residues. V was clipped by 5 bases and J by 3 bases, with 14 bases between them. CDR3 bases: TGCAGTGCTCTATTCCGCGGGTTCTACAATGAGCAGTTCTTC. Translated, it gives CSALFRGFYNEQFF.

The chain combines TRBV6-2 or TRBV6-3 with TRBJ1-3; D unresolved. The germline V and J ends were trimmed by 0 bases and 0 bases, with 6 bases remaining between them. There are 15 residues in the CDR3. Germline V gene lookup returns CDR1 MNHEY and CDR2 SVGEGT. The DNA for the CDR3 is TGTGCCAGCAGTTACTCGGACCTCTCTGGAAACACCATATATTTT. Protein: CASSYSDLSGNTIYF.

This clonotype was counted ten times or more. The chain recombines TRBV30 with TRBJ1-3; D possibly corresponds to TRBD1 (5 bases). The CDR3 runs to 15 residues. Germline-derived CDR1 and CDR2 are GTSNPN and SVGIG (reference sequence). Trimming removed 2 bases at V and 0 bases at J, with 11 bases between. This chain's CDR3 is CAWSYRRSSGNTIYF. CDR3 DNA: TGTGCCTGGAGTTACAGGAGAAGCTCTGGAAACACCATATATTTT.

In its sample, this clonotype was seen a few times. This chain links TRBV5-1 with TRBJ1-1; 9 bases line up with TRBD1. V shed 1 base, J shed 6 bases, and the junction held 4 bases outside the gene matches. The germline V gene encodes CDR1 SGHRS and CDR2 YFSETQ. This CDR3 comprises 14 residues. CDR3 amino acids: CASSLNRGQAEAFF. The CDR3 DNA sequence: TGCGCCAGCAGCTTGAACAGGGGGCAGGCTGAAGCTTTCTTT.

For this clonotype: A read error is possible here, since a much larger clone lies one base away. This chain links TRBV7-9 with TRBJ1-1, with D perhaps matching TRBD1 (6 bases). This CDR3 is built from 15 residues. The V and J ends lost 3 bases and 4 bases respectively, with 15 bases between them. The germline CDR1 and CDR2 sequences are SEHNR and FQNEAQ (reference sequence). The CDR3 here is CASSFYEGGVTEAFF. The CDR3 DNA follows: TGTGCCAGCAGCTTTTATGAAGGGGGAGTCACTGAAGCTTTCTTT.

This clonotype has at least ten counts. The chain recombines TRBV7-9 with TRBJ2-7; 8 nucleotides agree with TRBD2. V was clipped by 5 bases and J by 7 bases; unmatched bases: 7. Germline values: CDR1 SEHNR, CDR2 FQNEAQ (reference sequence). The CDR3 contains 13 residues. The CDR3 sequence: CASSPPGGKEQYF. CDR3 nucleotides: TGTGCCAGCAGCCCCCCGGGGGGGAAGGAGCAGTACTTC. The variable domain in full, completed from reference TRBV7-9 and TRBJ2-7, reads DTGVSQNPRHKITKRGQNVTFRCDPISEHNRLYWYRQTLGQGPEFLTYFQNEAQLEKSRLLSDRFSAERPKGSFSTLEIQRTEQGDSAMYLCASSPPGGKEQYFGPGTRLTVT.

This clonotype was detected only a few times. The J gene is TRBJ1-1, the V gene TRBV3-1; no firm D call. This CDR3 region has 16 residues. CDR1 is LGHDT and CDR2 is YNNKEL in the germline V gene (reference sequence). V was shortened by 5 bases and J by 0 bases, with 16 bases between the two germline ends. DNA of the CDR3: TGTGCCAGCAGCACCCGACTTACCACCTTGAACACTGAAGCTTTCTTT. As protein: CASSTRLTTLNTEAFF. The whole variable domain, remainder taken from reference TRBV3-1 and TRBJ1-1, is DTAVSQTPKYLVTQMGNDKSIKCEQNLGHDTMYWYKQDSKKFLKIMFSYNNKELIINETVPNRFSPKSPDKAHLNLHINSLELGDSAVYFCASSTRLTTLNTEAFFGQGTRLTVV.

In its sample, this clonotype was seen many times. The chain combines TRBV3-1 with TRBJ1-1; D is unresolved. Trimming pared 2 bases from V and 2 bases from J, leaving 6 bases between. The CDR3 runs 13 residues. Germline V gene data show CDR1 as LGHDT and CDR2 as YNNKEL (reference sequence). The CDR3 region has the DNA TGTGCCAGCAGCCAATCAGGCAACACTGAAGCTTTCTTT. As protein: CASSQSGNTEAFF.

This clonotype was seen a few times. The CDR3 sequence is CASKVRGFSNEKLFF. CDR3 coding DNA: TGTGCCAGCAAGGTGCGCGGCTTCTCTAATGAAAAACTGTTTTTT. This chain connects TRBV6-2 or TRBV6-3 to TRBJ1-4; no clear D gene. The V end lost 7 bases, the J end lost 3 bases, and 15 bases lay between the germline ends. Germline V gene data show CDR1 as MNHEY and CDR2 as SVGEGT. This CDR3 comprises 15 residues.

In its sample, this clonotype was seen many times. J is TRBJ1-3 and V is TRBV28; perhaps TRBD1 as D (6 bases). CDR1 is MDHEN and CDR2 is SYDVKM in the germline V gene. The CDR3 extends over 14 amino acids. The V end was cut by 7 bases, the J end by 4 bases, with 14 bases between. DNA of the CDR3: TGTGCCAGCATCAAACAGGGTGGCGGAAACACCATATATTTT. It is translated as CASIKQGGGNTIYF.

The sample holds many counts of this clonotype. This rearrangement joins TRBV28 to TRBJ1-1; possibly TRBD1 for D (5 bases). V was cut by 6 bases and J by 4 bases, with 15 bases left in between. From germline, CDR1 is MDHEN and CDR2 SYDVKM. This CDR3 contains 14 residues. The CDR3: CASSPDWTFTEAFF. DNA of the CDR3: TGTGCCAGCAGCCCTGACTGGACATTCACTGAAGCTTTCTTT.

The sample holds many counts of this clonotype. This chain connects TRBV28 to TRBJ1-1; 8 nucleotides line up with TRBD1. From germline, CDR1 is MDHEN and CDR2 SYDVKM. CDR3 length: 16 amino acids. V shed 1 base, J shed 5 bases, and the junction held 9 bases outside the gene matches. The CDR3 DNA sequence: TGTGCCAGCAGTTTATCCGGGACAGGAAAAGGTACTGAAGCTTTCTTT. It yields the protein CASSLSGTGKGTEAFF.

This clonotype was seen ten or more times. The chain employs TRBV30 and TRBJ1-2, with 9 bases identical to TRBD1. This CDR3 spans 12 amino acids. Looked up from germline, CDR1 is GTSNPN and CDR2 is SVGIG (reference sequence). Losses at the gene ends were 5 bases for V and 7 bases for J; bases not matched to a gene: 5. The CDR3 loop reads CAWGQGIGGYTF. CDR3 coding DNA: TGTGCCTGGGGACAGGGGATTGGTGGCTACACCTTC.

V gene TRBV28 combines with J gene TRBJ2-2; D ambiguous. Trimming removed 3 bases at V and 5 bases at J, with 10 bases between. The CDR3 is 14 residues long. The germline gives CDR1 MDHEN, CDR2 SYDVKM. Written as DNA, the CDR3 is TGTGCCAGCAGTTTCAAGAGTCGGACCGGGGAGCTGTTTTTT. Protein product: CASSFKSRTGELFF.

This clonotype was found many times. The J gene is TRBJ2-7, the V gene TRBV18, with a possible D match to TRBD1 (6 bases). V shed 5 bases and J shed 2 bases, with 13 bases lying between them. The CDR3 covers 14 residues. Germline assignment: CDR1 KGHSH and CDR2 LQKENI. DNA of the CDR3: TGTGCCAGCTCAAAAAGACAGGACCCCTACGAGCAGTACTTC. Translated, it gives CASSKRQDPYEQYF.